The 28 T cell receptor beta chains reported below all come from one sample, sequenced in a study of control samples from healthy donors and cancer patients. Sequenced by immunoSEQ multiplex PCR; TCRdb stores in-frame clones only, minus some. The sample carries around 100,000 clones, around 88% recorded once. Sequenced material: blood. The receptors shown here come from a man aged 30 to 45 in good health.

The chain employs TRBV4-2 and TRBJ1-2; possible D gene TRBD1, 5 bases. The germline V gene has CDR1 LGHNA and CDR2 YNFKEQ. The CDR3 consists of 16 residues. Trimming shortened V by 0 bases and J by 3 bases, and 14 bases separated the two germline ends. The CDR3 sequence is CASSQEAGTGYYGYTF. DNA of the CDR3: TGTGCCAGCAGCCAAGAGGCGGGGACGGGGTACTATGGCTACACCTTC.

The V gene is TRBV5-4, the J gene TRBJ1-1; 10 nucleotides agree with TRBD1. The CDR3 spans 15 residues. Germline-derived CDR1 and CDR2 are SGHNT and YYREEE (reference sequence). Trimming at V came to 4 bases and at J to 2 bases, leaving 5 bases not matched to a gene. The CDR3 nucleotides read TGTGCCAGCAGCGCCCGACAGGGGGCCAACACTGAAGCTTTCTTT. It encodes CASSARQGANTEAFF. The whole variable domain, filled in from reference TRBV5-4 and TRBJ1-1, reads ETGVTQSPTHLIKTRGQQVTLRCSSQSGHNTVSWYQQALGQGPQFIFQYYREEENGRGNFPPRFSGLQFPNYSSELNVNALELDDSALYLCASSARQGANTEAFFGQGTRLTVV.

This rearrangement joins TRBV28 to TRBJ1-1; the D gene is possibly TRBD1 (6 bases). V gave up 8 bases and J gave up 4 bases, with 11 bases separating them. This CDR3 has 12 residues. The germline gives CDR1 MDHEN, CDR2 SYDVKM. CDR3 loop: CASARGGTEAFF. Here the CDR3 DNA reads TGTGCCAGCGCCAGAGGGGGCACTGAAGCTTTCTTT.

CDR3 region: CASSILAGATDTQYF. The CDR3 DNA sequence: TGTGCCAGTAGTATCCTGGCGGGAGCGACAGATACGCAGTATTTT. This chain connects TRBV19 to TRBJ2-3, with 7 bases lining up with TRBD2. CDR3 length: 15 amino acids. V dropped 3 bases and J dropped 3; count of bases not matched to a gene: 6. Germline V gene sequence: CDR1 LNHDA, CDR2 SQIVND (reference sequence).

The V gene is TRBV5-4, the J gene TRBJ2-2; perhaps TRBD1 as D (6 bases). In germline, CDR1 is SGHNT, CDR2 YYREEE (reference sequence). The CDR3 contains 16 residues. Trimming shortened V by 4 bases and J by 4 bases, and 17 bases separated the two germline ends. The CDR3 DNA reads as TGTGCCAGCAGCACGGACAGCCAGTACGCCACCGGGGAGCTGTTTTTT. Amino acid sequence: CASSTDSQYATGELFF.

CDR3 amino acids: CASSLAVGVYEQYF. The CDR3 DNA is TGCGCCAGCAGCTTGGCTGTAGGCGTTTACGAGCAGTACTTC. The V gene is TRBV5-1, the J gene TRBJ2-7; D unresolved. The germline gives CDR1 SGHRS, CDR2 YFSETQ. This CDR3 is 14 amino acids long. Trimming pared 0 bases from V and 4 bases from J, leaving 11 bases between.

This clone was detected once. The chain carries TRBV9 and TRBJ2-5, with D hard to call. CDR3 length equals 12 residues. The V end was cut by 4 bases, the J end by 0 bases, with 4 bases between. From germline, CDR1 is SGDLS and CDR2 YYNGEE. CDR3: CASSPDQETQYF. The CDR3 DNA is TGTGCCAGCAGCCCAGACCAAGAGACCCAGTACTTC.

This rearrangement joins TRBV19 to TRBJ1-4; 10 nucleotides align to TRBD1. Germline CDR1 LNHDA, CDR2 SQIVND (reference sequence). The V segment lost 8 bases and the J segment 8 bases; nucleotides outside the gene matches: 11. The CDR3 totals 15 residues. The CDR3 DNA sequence: TGTGCCAGTCTTCAACTCGGACAGGGGGGAGAAAAACTGTTTTTT. It codes for CASLQLGQGGEKLFF. Filled out from reference TRBV19 and TRBJ1-4, the complete variable domain reads DGGITQSPKYLFRKEGQNVTLSCEQNLNHDAMYWYRQDPGQGLRLIYYSQIVNDFQKGDIAEGYSVSREKKESFPLTVTSAQKNPTAFYLCASLQLGQGGEKLFFGSGTQLSVL.

The chain couples TRBV5-1 to TRBJ2-3, with 9 bases identical to TRBD2. The V and J ends lost 1 base and 4 bases, in that order; junction bases with no gene match: 10. This CDR3 is built from 17 residues. Germline-derived CDR1 and CDR2 are SGHRS and YFSETQ. CDR3: CASSLFGRTSAADTQYF. The CDR3, as DNA: TGCGCCAGCAGCTTGTTTGGCCGGACTAGCGCGGCAGATACGCAGTATTTT.

There are a few counts of this clone. The V call is TRBV5-6, the J call TRBJ1-1; 7 bases agree with TRBD1. Germline V gene sequence: CDR1 SGHDT, CDR2 YYEEEE. Trimming took 7 bases from V and 5 from J; bases not matched to a gene: 5. CDR3 length: 12 residues. CDR3 nucleotide sequence: TGTGCCAGCGAGACAGGGAGGACTGAAGCTTTCTTT. Translation gives CASETGRTEAFF.

This clone was recorded a few times. The chain recombines TRBV6-2 or TRBV6-3 with TRBJ2-7; D may be TRBD1 (6 bases). Germline-derived CDR1 and CDR2 are MNHEY and SVGEGT. The germline V and J ends were trimmed by 4 bases and 3 bases, with 13 bases remaining between them. The CDR3 runs to 14 residues. CDR3 loop: CASSWRTEYYEQYF. As DNA, the CDR3 is TGTGCCAGCAGTTGGAGGACAGAGTACTACGAGCAGTACTTC.

V usage is TRBV7-9 and J usage is TRBJ1-2; D is possibly TRBD1 (6 bases). Germline V gives CDR1 SEHNR, CDR2 FQNEAQ (reference sequence). Trimming pared 4 bases from V and 1 base from J, leaving 10 bases between. The CDR3 sequence is 14 residues long. CDR3 DNA: TGTGCCAGCAGCTCGACAGGCGATAACTATGGCTACACCTTC. It yields the protein CASSSTGDNYGYTF.

This chain links TRBV12-3 or TRBV12-4 with TRBJ1-1, with TRBD1 identical over 7 bases. V dropped 5 bases and J dropped 10; count of bases not matched to a gene: 4. The CDR3 contains 11 residues. The CDR3 spells CASSLRGLAFF. The CDR3 nucleotides are TGTGCCAGCAGTCTGAGGGGGCTAGCTTTCTTT.

To note about this clone: An end of the junction differs from the germline gene, which may be a read error. This rearrangement joins TRBV29-1 to TRBJ1-1; D remains ambiguous. CDR3 size: 13 residues. CDR1 and CDR2 from the germline V gene are SQVTM and ANQGSEA. The chain's CDR3 is CSVGGVVFGGLDF. The CDR3 nucleotides read TGCAGCGTTGGTGGAGTTGTATTCGGAGGCCTAGATTTT.

The chain recombines TRBV19 with TRBJ2-1, with a weak D call TRBD2 (5 bases). The CDR3 sequence is 18 residues long. Trimming took off 5 bases at V and 0 bases at J, with 20 bases between the two ends. CDR1 and CDR2 from the germline V gene are LNHDA and SQIVND (reference sequence). CDR3 sequence: CASSSGEKKSSSYNEQFF. In DNA, the CDR3 is TGTGCCAGTAGTTCTGGGGAGAAGAAGTCTAGCTCCTACAATGAGCAGTTCTTC.

V gene TRBV27 combines with J gene TRBJ1-1; tentatively, D is TRBD1 (5 bases). Germline CDR1 MNHEY, CDR2 SMNVEV (reference sequence). The CDR3 extends over 14 amino acids. Trimming took off 5 bases at V and 1 base at J, with 11 bases between the two ends. As DNA, the CDR3 is TGTGCCAGCAGTATCGACAGTCCGAACACTGAAGCTTTCTTT. Translating it yields CASSIDSPNTEAFF.

The chain couples TRBV12-3 or TRBV12-4 to TRBJ2-1, with D unclear. The V end lost 3 bases, the J end lost 12 bases, and 9 bases lay between the germline ends. The CDR3 sequence is 11 residues long. The DNA for the CDR3 is TGTGCCAGCAGTTTTGGCGAGCGGCAGTTCTTC. Protein product: CASSFGERQFF.

V and J are TRBV5-1 and TRBJ1-4; TRBD1 agrees at 9 bases. After removal of 4 bases from V and 7 bases from J, the junction contained 8 bases not matched to a gene. The germline V gene encodes CDR1 SGHRS and CDR2 YFSETQ. The CDR3 sequence is 15 residues long. For the CDR3, the DNA is TGCGCCAGCAGCGGGACAGGGACTGTTGGTGAAAAACTGTTTTTT. It encodes CASSGTGTVGEKLFF. Looking up the rest from reference TRBV5-1 and TRBJ1-4 gives the full variable domain: KAGVTQTPRYLIKTRGQQVTLSCSPISGHRSVSWYQQTPGQGLQFLFEYFSETQRNKGNFPGRFSGRQFSNSRSEMNVSTLELGDSALYLCASSGTGTVGEKLFFGSGTQLSVL.

The CDR3 nucleotides are TGTGCCAGCAGCCAGCCCACGACGGGGACAGATACGCAGTATTTT. Translated: CASSQPTTGTDTQYF. The chain has TRBV3-1 (or the pseudogene TRBV3-2) and TRBJ2-3, with D possibly TRBD2 on 5 matching bases. The CDR3 covers 15 residues. V was cut by 3 bases and J by 3 bases, with 13 bases left in between. The germline gives CDR1 LGHDT, CDR2 YNNKEL (reference sequence).

This CDR3 is CASSLRGLAGNEQFF. The DNA of the CDR3 is TGTGCCAGCAGCCTAAGGGGCCTAGCGGGAAATGAGCAGTTCTTC. V is TRBV5-4 and J is TRBJ2-1; TRBD2 aligns across 9 bases. This CDR3 contains 15 residues. With 4 bases clipped from V and 7 bases from J, the junction kept 9 bases outside the gene matches. Germline CDR1 SGHNT, CDR2 YYREEE (reference sequence).

The chain joins TRBV21-1 to TRBJ2-5; the tabulated D call, TRBD2, remains unverified against the DNA. TRBV21-1 is deemed a pseudogene. This CDR3 region has 14 residues. The CDR3 loop is CASSKGAAAETQYF. CDR3 nucleotide sequence: TGTGCCAGCAGCAAAGGTGCGGCAGCCGAGACCCAGTACTTC.

This sequence joins TRBV5-1 and TRBJ2-3; TRBD1 aligns across 8 bases. Germline CDR1 reads SGHRS; CDR2 reads YFSETQ. CDR3 size: 15 residues. Germline trimming cut 3 bases from V and 2 bases from J; bases unmatched to any gene: 5. This chain's CDR3 is CASSSDRADTDTQYF. The CDR3 bases are TGCGCCAGCAGCTCGGACAGGGCGGACACAGATACGCAGTATTTT.

This clone showed up just a few times. This chain links TRBV6-5 with TRBJ1-6, with 8 bases identical to TRBD1. Trimming took 0 bases from V and 6 from J; bases not matched to a gene: 4. Germline V gene data show CDR1 as MNHEY and CDR2 as SVGAGI. This CDR3 comprises 16 residues. The CDR3 DNA is TGTGCCAGCAGTTACTCCCAGGGGGCGAGTAATTCACCCCTCCACTTT. This encodes CASSYSQGASNSPLHF.

The J gene is TRBJ2-3, the V gene TRBV10-3; no clear D. The CDR3 runs to 15 residues. The V and J ends lost 4 bases and 4 bases respectively, with 15 bases between them. CDR1 and CDR2 (germline): ENHRY, SYGVKD. This chain's CDR3 is CAISVGMIQADTQYF. CDR3 coding DNA: TGTGCCATCAGTGTCGGTATGATCCAAGCAGATACGCAGTATTTT.

The J gene is TRBJ2-2, the V gene TRBV6-2 or TRBV6-3; D is ambiguous. Trimming took off 2 bases at V and 3 bases at J, with 4 bases between the two ends. Germline loops: CDR1 MNHEY, CDR2 SVGEGT. The CDR3 extends over 13 amino acids. This CDR3 reads CASSYRDTGELFF. DNA of the CDR3: TGTGCCAGCAGTTACAGGGACACCGGGGAGCTGTTTTTT.

The chain is built from TRBV25-1 and TRBJ1-1; D not resolved. Germline CDR1 reads MGHDK; CDR2 reads SYGVNS. The CDR3 length is 12 residues. With 6 bases removed from V and 3 bases from J, the gap between germline ends came to 8 bases. The CDR3 DNA is TGTGCCAGCAGCCTCTTAGACACTGAAGCTTTCTTT. It codes for CASSLLDTEAFF. Based on the CDR3 plus reference TRBV25-1 and TRBJ1-1, the full variable domain is EADIYQTPRYLVIGTGKKITLECSQTMGHDKMYWYQQDPGMELHLIHYSYGVNSTEKGDLSSESTVSRIRTEHFPLTLESARPSHTSQYLCASSLLDTEAFFGQGTRLTVV.

J is TRBJ1-4 and V is TRBV5-1; D remains unclear. The CDR3 loop spans 16 amino acids. Trimming took off 4 bases at V and 5 bases at J, with 18 bases between the two ends. Per the germline V gene, CDR1 is SGHRS and CDR2 is YFSETQ. CDR3 nucleotides: TGCGCCAGCAGCCCCCGCGGAGAACGCCCGAATGAAAAACTGTTTTTT. It is translated as CASSPRGERPNEKLFF.

The V gene is TRBV30, the J gene TRBJ2-2; 14 nucleotides line up with TRBD2. Germline CDR1 reads GTSNPN; CDR2 reads SVGIG (reference sequence). Trimming took 0 bases from V and 5 from J; bases not matched to a gene: 8. CDR3 length equals 18 residues. The CDR3 DNA reads as TGTGCCTGGAGTGTAGGGGGACTAGCGGGAGTTGTAACCGGGGAGCTGTTTTTT. It specifies CAWSVGGLAGVVTGELFF.